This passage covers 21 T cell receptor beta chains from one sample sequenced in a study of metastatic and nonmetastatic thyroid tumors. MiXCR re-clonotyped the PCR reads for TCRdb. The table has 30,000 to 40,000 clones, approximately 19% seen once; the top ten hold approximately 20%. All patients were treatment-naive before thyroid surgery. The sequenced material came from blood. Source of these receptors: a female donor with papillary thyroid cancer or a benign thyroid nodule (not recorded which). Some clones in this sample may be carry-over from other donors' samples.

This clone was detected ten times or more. This CDR3 is CASSFLLSGSTGELFF. The CDR3 coding sequence is TGTGCCAGCAGCTTCCTCCTTAGCGGGAGCACCGGGGAGCTGTTTTTT. This sequence joins TRBV11-1 and TRBJ2-2; 9 bases fit TRBD2. The ends lost 3 bases at V and 4 bases at J; junction bases unmatched: 6. This CDR3 region has 16 residues. CDR1 and CDR2 from the germline V gene are SGHAT and FQDESV (reference sequence).

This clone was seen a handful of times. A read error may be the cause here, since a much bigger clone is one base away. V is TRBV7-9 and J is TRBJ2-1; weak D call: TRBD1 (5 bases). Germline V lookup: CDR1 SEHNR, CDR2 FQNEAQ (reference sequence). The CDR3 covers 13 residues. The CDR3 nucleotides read TGTGCCAGCAGCTTAAGGACACCAAATGAGCGGTTCTTC. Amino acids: CASSLRTPNERFF.

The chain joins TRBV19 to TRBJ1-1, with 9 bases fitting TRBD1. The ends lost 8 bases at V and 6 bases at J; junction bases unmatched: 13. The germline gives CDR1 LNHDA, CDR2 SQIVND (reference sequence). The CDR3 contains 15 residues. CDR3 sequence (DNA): TGTGCCAGTGAAGTAAGGGACAGGGAGGTCTCTGAAGCTTTCTTT. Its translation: CASEVRDREVSEAFF.

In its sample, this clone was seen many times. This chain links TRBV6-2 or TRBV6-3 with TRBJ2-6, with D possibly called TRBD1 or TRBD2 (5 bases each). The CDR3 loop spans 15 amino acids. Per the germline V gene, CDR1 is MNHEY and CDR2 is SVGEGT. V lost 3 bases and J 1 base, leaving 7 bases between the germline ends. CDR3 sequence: CASSYGGSGANVLTF. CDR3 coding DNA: TGTGCCAGCAGTTATGGGGGATCTGGGGCCAACGTCCTGACTTTC.

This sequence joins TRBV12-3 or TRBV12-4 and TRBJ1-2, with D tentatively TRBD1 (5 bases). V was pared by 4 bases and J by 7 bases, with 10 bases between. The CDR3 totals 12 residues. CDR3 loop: CASSWQGGGYTF. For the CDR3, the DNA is TGTGCCAGCAGTTGGCAGGGAGGTGGCTACACCTTC.

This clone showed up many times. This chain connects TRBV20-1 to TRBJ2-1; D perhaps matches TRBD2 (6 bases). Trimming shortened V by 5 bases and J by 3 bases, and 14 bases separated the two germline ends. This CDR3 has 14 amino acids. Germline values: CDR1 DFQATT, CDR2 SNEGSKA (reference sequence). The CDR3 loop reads CSAPAGQHYNEQFF. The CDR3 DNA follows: TGCAGTGCTCCAGCGGGTCAACACTACAATGAGCAGTTCTTC.

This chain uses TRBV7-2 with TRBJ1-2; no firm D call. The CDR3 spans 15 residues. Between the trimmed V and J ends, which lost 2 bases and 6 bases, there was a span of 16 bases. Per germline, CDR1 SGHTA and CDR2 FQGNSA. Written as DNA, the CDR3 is TGTGCCAGCAGCTTACCGATGTGGAGTCTCGATGGCTACACCTTC. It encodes CASSLPMWSLDGYTF.

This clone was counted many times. The CDR3 bases are TGTGCCAGCAGCCAAAGGGGACGCCTGAGCTCTGGAAACACCATATATTTT. Protein product: CASSQRGRLSSGNTIYF. The V call is TRBV4-2, the J call TRBJ1-3; D may be TRBD1 (5 bases). Between the trimmed V and J ends, which lost 2 bases and 0 bases, there was a span of 14 bases. The V gene's germline CDR1 is LGHNA and CDR2 YNFKEQ. CDR3 length: 17 amino acids.

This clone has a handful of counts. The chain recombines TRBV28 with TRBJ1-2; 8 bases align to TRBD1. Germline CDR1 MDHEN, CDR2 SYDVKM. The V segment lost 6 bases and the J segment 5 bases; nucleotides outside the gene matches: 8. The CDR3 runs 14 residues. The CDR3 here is CASRPGQGKYGYTF. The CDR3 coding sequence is TGTGCCAGCAGACCCGGACAGGGAAAATATGGCTACACCTTC.

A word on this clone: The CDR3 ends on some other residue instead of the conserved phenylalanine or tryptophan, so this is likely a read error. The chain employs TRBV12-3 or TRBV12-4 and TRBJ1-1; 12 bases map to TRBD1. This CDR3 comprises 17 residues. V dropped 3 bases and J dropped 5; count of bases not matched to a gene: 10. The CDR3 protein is CASSLGDRGLWGTEAFL. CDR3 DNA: TGTGCCAGCAGTTTGGGGGACAGGGGGCTATGGGGTACTGAAGCTTTCCTT.

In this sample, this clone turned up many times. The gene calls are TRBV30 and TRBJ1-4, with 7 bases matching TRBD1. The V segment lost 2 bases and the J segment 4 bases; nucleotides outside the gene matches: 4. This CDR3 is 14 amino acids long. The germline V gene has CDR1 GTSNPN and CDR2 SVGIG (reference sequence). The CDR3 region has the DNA TGTGCCTGGAGTATGACAGGGAATAATGAAAAACTGTTTTTT. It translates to CAWSMTGNNEKLFF.

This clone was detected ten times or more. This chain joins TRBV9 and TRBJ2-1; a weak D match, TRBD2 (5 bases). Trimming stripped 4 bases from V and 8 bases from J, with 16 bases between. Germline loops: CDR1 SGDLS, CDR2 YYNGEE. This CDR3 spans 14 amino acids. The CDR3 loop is CASSHGLARDEQFF. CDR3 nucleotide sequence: TGTGCCAGCAGCCATGGGTTAGCGAGGGATGAGCAGTTCTTC.

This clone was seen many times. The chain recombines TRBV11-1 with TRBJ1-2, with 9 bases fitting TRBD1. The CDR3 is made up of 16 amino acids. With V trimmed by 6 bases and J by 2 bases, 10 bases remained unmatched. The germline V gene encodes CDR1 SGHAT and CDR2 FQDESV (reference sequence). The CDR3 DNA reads TGTGCCAGCAGTTCAGCCTACAGGGGGCTAAACTATGGCTACACCTTC. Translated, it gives CASSSAYRGLNYGYTF.

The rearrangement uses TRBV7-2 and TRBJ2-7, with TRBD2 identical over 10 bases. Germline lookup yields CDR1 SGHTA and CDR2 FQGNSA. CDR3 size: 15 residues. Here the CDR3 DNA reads TGTGAAAGCAGCTTTAGCGGGAGGAACTACTACGAGCAGTACTTC. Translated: CESSFSGRNYYEQYF.

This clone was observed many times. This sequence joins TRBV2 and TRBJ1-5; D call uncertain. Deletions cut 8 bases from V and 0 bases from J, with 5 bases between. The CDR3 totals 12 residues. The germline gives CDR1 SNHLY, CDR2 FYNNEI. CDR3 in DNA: TGTGCCAGCGGATATAGCAATCAGCCCCAGCATTTT. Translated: CASGYSNQPQHF.

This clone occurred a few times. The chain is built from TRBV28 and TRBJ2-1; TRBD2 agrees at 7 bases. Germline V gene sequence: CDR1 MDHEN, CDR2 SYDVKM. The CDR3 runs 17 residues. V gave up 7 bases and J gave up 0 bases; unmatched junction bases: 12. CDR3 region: CASNPSGRTGSYNEQFF. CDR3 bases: TGTGCCAGCAACCCTAGCGGTAGGACTGGCTCCTACAATGAGCAGTTCTTC.

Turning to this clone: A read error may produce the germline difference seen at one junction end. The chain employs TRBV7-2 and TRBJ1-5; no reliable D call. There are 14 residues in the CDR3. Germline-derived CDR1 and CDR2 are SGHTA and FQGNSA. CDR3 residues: CVSSWDHINQPQHF. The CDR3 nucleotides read TGTGTCAGCAGCTGGGATCATATCAATCAGCCCCAGCATTTT.

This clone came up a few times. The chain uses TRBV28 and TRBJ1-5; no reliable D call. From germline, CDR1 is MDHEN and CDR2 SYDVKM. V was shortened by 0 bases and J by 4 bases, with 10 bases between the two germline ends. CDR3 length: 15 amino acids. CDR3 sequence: CASSLWTGCNQPQHF. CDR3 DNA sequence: TGTGCCAGCAGTTTATGGACCGGGTGTAATCAGCCCCAGCATTTT.

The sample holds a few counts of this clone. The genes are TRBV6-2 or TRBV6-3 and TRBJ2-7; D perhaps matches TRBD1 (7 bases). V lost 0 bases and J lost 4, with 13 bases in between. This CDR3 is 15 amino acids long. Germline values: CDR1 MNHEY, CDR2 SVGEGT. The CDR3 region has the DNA TGTGCCAGCAGTTACTCGGAGCAGGGGGGATACGAGCAGTACTTC. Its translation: CASSYSEQGGYEQYF.

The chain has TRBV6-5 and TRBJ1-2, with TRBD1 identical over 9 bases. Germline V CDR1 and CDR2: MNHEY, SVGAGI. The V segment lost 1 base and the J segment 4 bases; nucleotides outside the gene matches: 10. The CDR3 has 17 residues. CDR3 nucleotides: TGTGCCAGCAGTTACTACCTACCCGGGACAGGGTTCTATGGCTACACCTTC. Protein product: CASSYYLPGTGFYGYTF.

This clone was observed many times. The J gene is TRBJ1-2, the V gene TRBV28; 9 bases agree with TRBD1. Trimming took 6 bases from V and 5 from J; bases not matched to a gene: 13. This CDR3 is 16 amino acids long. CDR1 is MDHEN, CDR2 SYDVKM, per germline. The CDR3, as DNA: TGTGCCAGCAGCAAGGACAGGGGCGACCTAACGTATGGCTACACCTTC. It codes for CASSKDRGDLTYGYTF.